These T cell receptor beta chains were read from a single sample in a study of T cell repertoires in cytomegalovirus infection. TCRdb recomputed calls from the reads with MiXCR, one row per CDR3 protein. The data hold about 160,000 distinct CDR3 sequences, with roughly 20% observed a single time. The antigens of these receptors remain unknown. Sample: CD8+ T cells from cultured PBMCs, taken from culture after CMV antigen stimulation. These receptors were obtained from a human donor in good health (CMV status not recorded). Some clones in this sample may be carry-over from other donors' samples. Both conserved end residues are part of each CDR3. The order of the fields is D gene, clone size, J gene, V gene, CDR3 protein, CDR3 DNA. D genes are given only for firm matches. The size field is filled for only some rows; it gives once, few, many or a size class.

.	few	TRBJ1-1	TRBV4-2	CASSQKTSGTEAFF	TGTGCCAGCAGCCAGAAGACCAGTGGCACTGAAGCTTTCTTT
.	.	TRBJ1-1	TRBV6-4	CASSEWGNTEAFF	TGTGCCAGCAGTGAATGGGGGAACACTGAAGCTTTCTTT
.	.	TRBJ1-6	TRBV11-2	CANSLEARGRNSPLHF	TGTGCCAACAGCTTAGAGGCGAGGGGTCGGAATTCACCCCTCCACTTT
TRBD1	.	TRBJ2-7	TRBV5-1	CASSSPGQGGYEQYF	TGCGCCAGCAGCTCTCCGGGACAGGGGGGCTACGAGCAGTACTTC
.	.	TRBJ2-5	TRBV20-1	CSARDRLEAQETQYF	TGCAGTGCTAGAGATCGACTAGAGGCCCAAGAGACCCAGTACTTC
.	.	TRBJ2-1	TRBV7-9	CASSLDPRNEQFF	TGTGCCAGCAGCCTTGACCCAAGGAATGAGCAGTTCTTC
.	.	TRBJ1-2	TRBV9	CASSSRSGPPAYYTF	TGTGCCAGCAGCTCCAGGTCGGGCCCTCCCGCGTACTACACCTTC
.	.	TRBJ2-5	TRBV7-2	CASSLAGGEETQYF	TGTGCCAGCAGCTTAGCAGGGGGGGAAGAGACCCAGTACTTC
TRBD1	.	TRBJ1-4	TRBV12-3/TRBV12-4	CASSPTKRQGNEKLFF	TGTGCCAGCAGCCCCACTAAGAGACAGGGAAACGAAAAACTGTTTTTT
TRBD2	few	TRBJ2-7	TRBV7-4	CASSWGRGHEQYF	TGTGCCAGCAGCTGGGGGAGGGGCCACGAGCAGTACTTC
.	.	TRBJ2-7	TRBV4-1	CASSQEGLMSSYEQYF	TGCGCCAGCAGCCAAGAAGGCCTGATGAGCTCCTACGAGCAGTACTTC
.	few	TRBJ2-3	TRBV7-2	CASSLRTELTDTQYF	TGTGCCAGCAGTCTACGGACAGAGCTCACAGATACGCAGTATTTT